A selection of T cell receptor beta chains follows, all from one sample in a study of response to subunit inactivated influenza vaccine. TCRdb fed the RT-PCR reads into MiXCR, producing one record per CDR3 protein. This sample has hundreds of thousands of distinct CDR3 sequences, with 15% to 18% found just once. The material sequenced was PBMCs from blood, taken about 12 days after vaccination. These receptors originate from a man in his fifties or sixties who received an inactivated influenza vaccine. Each CDR3 is given with its conserved first and last residue. Each record gives: V gene, clone size, J gene, D gene, CDR3 DNA, CDR3 protein. D genes are given only for firm matches. Size is stated for part of the rows, as once, few or many counts, or as a class when the clone is expanded.

>TRBV10-2|NA|TRBJ2-7|NA
TGCGCCAGCAGTGAGGTTAGACCCTCCTACGAGCAGTACTTC
CASSEVRPSYEQYF
>TRBV6-2/TRBV6-3|NA|TRBJ2-2|NA
TGTGCCAGCAGTTACGGGACTGCAACCTTTAACACCGGGGAGCTGTTTTTT
CASSYGTATFNTGELFF
>TRBV20-1|NA|TRBJ1-5|NA
TGCAGTGCTAGGAGGGGCGATTATAGCAATCAGCCCCAGCATTTT
CSARRGDYSNQPQHF
>TRBV29-1|NA|TRBJ1-1|TRBD1
TGCAGCGTTGTACACAGGGGGGACCGAACTTTCTTT
CSVVHRGDRTFF
>TRBV6-2/TRBV6-3|few|TRBJ2-5|NA
TGTGCCAGCACCCACAAGACCCAGTACTTC
CASTHKTQYF
>TRBV7-2|few|TRBJ1-1|NA
TGTGCCAGCAGCTTAGCTCGGAGGAACACTGAAGCTTTCTTT
CASSLARRNTEAFF
>TRBV7-9|NA|TRBJ2-1|NA
TGTGCCAGCAGCCTCCGGGACGGAGGGTTCTTC
CASSLRDGGFF
>TRBV5-5|few|TRBJ2-5|TRBD1
TGTGCCAGCAGCTTTCCAGGGGGAGAGACCCAGTACTTC
CASSFPGGETQYF
>TRBV6-2/TRBV6-3|NA|TRBJ2-5|NA
TGTGCCAGCAGTCCGACCACCAGTGCCCAGACCCAGTACTTC
CASSPTTSAQTQYF
>TRBV9|NA|TRBJ2-4|TRBD1
TGTGCCAGCAGCGCCCGGGACAGCAAAAACATTCAGTACTTC
CASSARDSKNIQYF
>TRBV29-1|many|TRBJ2-1|NA
TGCAGCGGACGGAATTACAATGAGCAGTTCTTC
CSGRNYNEQFF
>TRBV10-3|many|TRBJ2-2|TRBD1
TGTGCCATCAGTGAGTCTGGGGACAGGAGACCGTCCACCGGGGAGCTGTTTTTT
CAISESGDRRPSTGELFF
>TRBV28|NA|TRBJ2-7|TRBD1
TGTGCCAGCAGTTCCTCCGGGACAGGAGGGGGGCAGTACTTC
CASSSSGTGGGQYF
>TRBV6-5|NA|TRBJ1-2|NA
TGTGCCAGCAGTTACTCCCCTTCTAACTATGGCTACACCTTC
CASSYSPSNYGYTF
>TRBV28|NA|TRBJ2-7|NA
TGTGCCAGCAGGTCCCGGGGGGCGGTCAGGGACTACGAGCAGTACTTC
CASRSRGAVRDYEQYF